This T cell receptor (beta chain) comes out of a study of blood T cell repertoires in COVID-19. Study as a whole: Italy, Spain and the United States were the sources of the convalescent and acute COVID-19 samples. From T cells, B-cell-depleted T cells, or PBMCs came the material, which was cDNA or gDNA.

V shed 1 base and J 0 bases; nucleotides not matched to a gene: 3. The CDR3 has 16 residues. Germline V lookup: CDR1 SGHVS, CDR2 FQNEAQ. Methods used by the authors: Amplification of reference gene primers was used by the study to estimate nucleated cell counts. Sequencing was performed with immunoSEQ multiplex PCR; in TCRdb, only in-frame clones are kept and a portion is missing. That table is the source of V, J and clone size, and D and trimming were worked out from the DNA. Among about 100,000 clones listed, about 88% were seen once. The V gene is TRBV7-8, the J gene TRBJ2-1; 7 bases match TRBD2. Sequencing used peripheral blood. The TCR was taken from a human donor in a cohort sampled during active COVID-19. The CDR3 is CASSLELATSYNEQFF. As DNA, the CDR3 is TGTGCCAGCAGCTTAGAACTAGCGACCTCCTACAATGAGCAGTTCTTC.